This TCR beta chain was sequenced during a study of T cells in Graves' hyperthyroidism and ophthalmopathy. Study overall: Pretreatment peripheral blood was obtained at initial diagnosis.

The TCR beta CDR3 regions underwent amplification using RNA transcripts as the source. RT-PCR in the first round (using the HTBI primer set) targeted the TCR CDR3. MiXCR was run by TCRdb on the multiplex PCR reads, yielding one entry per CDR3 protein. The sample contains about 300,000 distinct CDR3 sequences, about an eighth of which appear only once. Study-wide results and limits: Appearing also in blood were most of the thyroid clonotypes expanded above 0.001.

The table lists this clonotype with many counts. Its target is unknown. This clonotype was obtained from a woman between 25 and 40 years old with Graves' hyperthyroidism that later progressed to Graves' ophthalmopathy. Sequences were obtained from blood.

The DNA of the CDR3 is TGCAGCGTTGAAGGGCAGGGGGTGGTCGAGCAGTACTTC. It encodes CSVEGQGVVEQYF. The chain uses TRBV29-1 and TRBJ2-7, with 7 bases lining up with TRBD1. After removal of 1 base from V and 6 bases from J, the junction contained 6 bases not matched to a gene. The CDR3 is made up of 13 amino acids. Germline V lookup: CDR1 SQVTM, CDR2 ANQGSEA.